A single T cell receptor beta chain is shown here with its context. Its antigen is not yet known. No base quality information exists; no much larger clone differs at one position. V sheds 8 bases and J sheds 2 bases, leaving 13 bases between their ends. CDR1 and CDR2, per the germline V gene, are MDHEN and SYDVKM. The CDR3 numbers 14 residues from cysteine through phenylalanine. The entry retains the CDR3 DNA only, 42 bases that are in frame from base 1. This sample was included in a study of blood T cell repertoires in COVID-19 (dated by TCRdb to the early 2020s). Context from the whole study: Samples covering the acute and convalescent phases of COVID-19 were provided by collaborators in the United States, Italy and Spain. The repertoires were released in a freely available public database meant as a resource for research on the immune response to SARS-CoV-2. A de-identified subject ID, COVID-19 status, age in years and sex were almost always included in the sample metadata. HLA class I and class II types, where available, came from metadata supplied by the sample provider rather than from assay-based typing. The prospective study material was composed of cDNA or gDNA derived from T cells, B-cell-depleted T cells, or PBMCs. Deeply sampled blood TCRbeta repertoires from subjects exposed to, actively infected with, or recovered from COVID-19 were included in the dataset. The samples were drawn from two sources: the first 160 participants of the ongoing ImmuneRACE study, and approximately 1,300 subjects contributed by 6 global collaborators. Broad study findings and their caveats: Clinical and demographic metadata were provided uncurated, with the amount varying by source and participant.

Each collaborating institution followed its own protocols to collect whole blood in K2EDTA tubes. Collaborator samples were shipped for TCRbeta analysis as frozen whole blood, isolated PBMCs, or DNA extracted from either sample type. TCRbeta CDR3 regions were amplified from genomic DNA by means of the immunoSEQ Assay, a bias-controlled multiplex PCR. Regarding the original processing steps: The number of nucleated cells in each sample was estimated from the amplification of reference gene primers within the assay. Sequence reads were collapsed and filtered to measure the absolute abundance of every unique TCRbeta CDR3 rearrangement. For each sample, productive Simpson clonality was calculated as the square root of Simpson's diversity index across productive rearrangements. This is the immuneACCESS table as TCRdb keeps it, with only in-frame sequences that have V and J called. A part of the clones is gone; compared with another copy, unresolved V genes explain less than half, and the rest is unexplained. Clone size and the V and J calls come from that table; the DNA yielded D and trimming. The sample table contains 50,000 to 65,000 clones; only one count was recorded for about 92% of them. The ten largest clones take up around 4.3% of the sample.

The chain joins TRBV28 to TRBJ2-1; D gene: possibly TRBD2, on 5 matching bases. This TCR was sampled from a man between 45 and 60 years old with active COVID-19. Sequencing input: peripheral blood. The sequence in DNA is TGTGCCAGCCAAGGACGGGAACCCTACAATGAGCAGTTCTTC. This yields the protein CASQGREPYNEQFF.